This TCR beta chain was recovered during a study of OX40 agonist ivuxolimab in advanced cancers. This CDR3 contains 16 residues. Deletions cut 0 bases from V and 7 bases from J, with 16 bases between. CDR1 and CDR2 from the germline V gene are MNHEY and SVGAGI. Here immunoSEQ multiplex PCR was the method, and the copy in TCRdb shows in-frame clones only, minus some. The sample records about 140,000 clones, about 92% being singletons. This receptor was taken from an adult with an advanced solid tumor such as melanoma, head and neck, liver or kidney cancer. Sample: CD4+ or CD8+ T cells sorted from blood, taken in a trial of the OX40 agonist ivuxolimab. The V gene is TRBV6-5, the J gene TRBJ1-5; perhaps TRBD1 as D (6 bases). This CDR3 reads CASSYSSQGYGQPQHF. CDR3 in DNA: TGTGCCAGCAGTTACTCGAGTCAGGGGTATGGACAGCCCCAGCATTTT.